Listed below are T cell receptor beta chains from one sample, sequenced in a study of T cell responses to AZD1222 COVID-19 vaccine. Profiled with immunoSEQ multiplex PCR; TCRdb holds only in-frame clones, not every one. The data show about 96,000 clones, approximately 87% seen once. The sample was peripheral blood, taken on day 0 of AZD1222 vaccination. These receptors all come from an adult in good health. Both conserved end residues are part of each CDR3.

CDR3 length	V gene	J gene	CDR3 protein
15	TRBV2	TRBJ2-7	CASSPGLAGANEQYF
17	TRBV4-2	TRBJ2-7	CASSYGTSGLSSYEQYF
13	TRBV28	TRBJ1-5	CASRTDGNQPQHF
15	TRBV5-1	TRBJ2-7	CASSLEGTFSYEQYF
13	TRBV18	TRBJ1-5	CASSLADGQPQHF
18	TRBV18	TRBJ1-5	CASSPLGQLSSGNQPQHF
15	TRBV18	TRBJ2-3	CASSPNLQGIDTQYF
17	TRBV19	TRBJ2-7	CASSSGLAGSGTYEQYF
14	TRBV30	TRBJ1-3	CAWSATGSGNTIYF
13	TRBV4-1	TRBJ2-7	CASSQMWSSEQYF